This T cell receptor beta chain was obtained from a study of shared clonotypes between healthy human individuals. Whole-study context: Three plates each covered CD4 naive and memory; CD8 naive two, CD8 memory one. Whole-study results and caveats: At large depth, rarefaction still showed sorted-subset sequencing to be incomplete.

This was a deep-level run. Per the original methods: Junction-only sequences without quality scores were provided by ImmunoSEQ, so filtering was different. The assay was immunoSEQ multiplex PCR, and TCRdb's table has in-frame clones only and misses some. For V, J and clone size, that table is used; D and trimming come from the DNA. The table includes 950,000 to 1,300,000 clones, about three quarters detected once. This clone has only one observation. Its cognate antigen is unknown. After removal of 0 bases from V and 4 bases from J, the junction contained 8 bases not matched to a gene. Per germline, CDR1 LGHNA and CDR2 YSLEER. CDR3 length equals 17 residues.

J is TRBJ2-4 and V is TRBV4-3, with 8 bases that match TRBD2. The TCR originated in a man aged 18 to 35 in good health. The sample taken for sequencing was memory CD4+ T cells sorted from blood. The subset denotes: CD45RA-negative fraction. The CDR3 loop is CASSQDRSSGMKNIQYF. The CDR3 DNA is TGCGCCAGCAGCCAAGATCGGAGTAGCGGGATGAAAAACATTCAGTACTTC.